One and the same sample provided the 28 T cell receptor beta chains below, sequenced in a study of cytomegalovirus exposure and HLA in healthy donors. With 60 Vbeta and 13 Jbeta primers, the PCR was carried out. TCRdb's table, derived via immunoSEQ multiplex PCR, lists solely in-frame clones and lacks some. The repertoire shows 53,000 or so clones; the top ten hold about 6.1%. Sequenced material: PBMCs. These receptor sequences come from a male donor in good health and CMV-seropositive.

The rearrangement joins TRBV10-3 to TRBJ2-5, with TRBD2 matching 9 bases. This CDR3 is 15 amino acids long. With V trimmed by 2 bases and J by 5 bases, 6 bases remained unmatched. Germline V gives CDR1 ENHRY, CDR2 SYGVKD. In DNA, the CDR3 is TGTGCCATCAGTGAGGCCGCGGGGGGGCGGGAGACCCAGTACTTC. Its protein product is CAISEAAGGRETQYF.

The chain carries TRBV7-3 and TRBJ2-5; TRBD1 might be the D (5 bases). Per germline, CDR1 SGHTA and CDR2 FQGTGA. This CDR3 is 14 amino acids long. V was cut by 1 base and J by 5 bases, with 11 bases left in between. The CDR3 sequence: CASSLIGAGETQYF. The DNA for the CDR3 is TGTGCCAGCAGCTTAATTGGGGCAGGGGAGACCCAGTACTTC. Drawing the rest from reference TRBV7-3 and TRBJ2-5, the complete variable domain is GAGVSQTPSNKVTEKGKYVELRCDPISGHTALYWYRQSLGQGPEFLIYFQGTGAADDSGLPNDRFFAVRPEGSVSTLKIQRTERGDSAVYLCASSLIGAGETQYFGPGTRLLVL.

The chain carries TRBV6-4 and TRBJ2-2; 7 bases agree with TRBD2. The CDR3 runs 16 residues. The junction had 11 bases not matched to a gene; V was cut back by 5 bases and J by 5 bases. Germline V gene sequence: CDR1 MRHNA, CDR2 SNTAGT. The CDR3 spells CASSRLAPVGTGELFF. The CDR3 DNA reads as TGTGCCAGCAGTCGACTAGCCCCGGTGGGAACCGGGGAGCTGTTTTTT.

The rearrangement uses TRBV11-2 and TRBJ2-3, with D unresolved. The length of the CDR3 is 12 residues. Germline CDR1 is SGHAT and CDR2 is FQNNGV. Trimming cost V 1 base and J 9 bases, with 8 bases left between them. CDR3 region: CASSLATLTQYF. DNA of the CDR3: TGTGCCAGCAGCTTAGCCACCCTAACGCAGTATTTT.

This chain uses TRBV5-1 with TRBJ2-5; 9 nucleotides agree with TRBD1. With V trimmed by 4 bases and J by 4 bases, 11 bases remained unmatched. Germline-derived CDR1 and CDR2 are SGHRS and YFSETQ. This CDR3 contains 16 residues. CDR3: CASSGMGQGILETQYF. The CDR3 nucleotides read TGCGCCAGCAGCGGCATGGGACAGGGTATTTTAGAGACCCAGTACTTC.

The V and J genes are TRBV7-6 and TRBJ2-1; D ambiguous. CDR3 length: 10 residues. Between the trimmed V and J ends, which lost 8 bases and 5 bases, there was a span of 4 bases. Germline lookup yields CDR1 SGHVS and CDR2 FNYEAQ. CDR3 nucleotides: TGTGCCAGCGGAGACAATGAGCAGTTCTTC. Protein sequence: CASGDNEQFF.

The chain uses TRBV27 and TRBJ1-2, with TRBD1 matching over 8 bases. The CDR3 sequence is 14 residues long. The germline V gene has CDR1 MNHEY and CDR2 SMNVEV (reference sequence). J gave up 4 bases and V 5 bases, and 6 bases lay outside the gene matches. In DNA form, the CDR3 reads TGTGCCAGCAGTGCCAGGGACAGGTCCTATGGCTACACCTTC. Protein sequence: CASSARDRSYGYTF.

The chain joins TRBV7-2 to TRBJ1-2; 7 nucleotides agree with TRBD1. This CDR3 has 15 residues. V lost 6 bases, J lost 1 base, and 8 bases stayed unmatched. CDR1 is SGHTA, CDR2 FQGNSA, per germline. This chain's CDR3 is CASRSGGTVNYGYTF. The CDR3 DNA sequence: TGTGCCAGCAGATCCGGTGGGACAGTTAACTATGGCTACACCTTC. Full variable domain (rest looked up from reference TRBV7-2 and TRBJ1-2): GAGVSQSPSNKVTEKGKDVELRCDPISGHTALYWYRQSLGQGLEFLIYFQGNSAPDKSGLPSDRFSAERTGGSVSTLTIQRTQQEDSAVYLCASRSGGTVNYGYTFGSGTRLTVV.

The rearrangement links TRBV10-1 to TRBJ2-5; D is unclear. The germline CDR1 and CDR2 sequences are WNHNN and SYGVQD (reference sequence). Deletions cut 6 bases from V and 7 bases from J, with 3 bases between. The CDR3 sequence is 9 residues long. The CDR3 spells CASRATQYF. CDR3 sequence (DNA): TGCGCCAGCAGAGCGACCCAGTACTTC.

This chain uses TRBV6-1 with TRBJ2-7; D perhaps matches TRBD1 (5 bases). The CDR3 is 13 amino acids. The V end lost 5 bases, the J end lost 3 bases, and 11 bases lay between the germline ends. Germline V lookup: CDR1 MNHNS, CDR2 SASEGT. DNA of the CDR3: TGTGCCAGCAGTTCGACAGTCCGCTACGAGCAGTACTTC. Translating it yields CASSSTVRYEQYF.

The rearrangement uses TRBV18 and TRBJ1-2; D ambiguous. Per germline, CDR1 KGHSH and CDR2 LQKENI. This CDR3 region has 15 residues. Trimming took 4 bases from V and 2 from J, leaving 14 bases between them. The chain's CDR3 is CASSLSPGGNYGYTF. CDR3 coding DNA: TGTGCCAGCTCACTTTCACCGGGAGGGAACTATGGCTACACCTTC. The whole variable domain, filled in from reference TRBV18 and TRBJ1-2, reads NAGVMQNPRHLVRRRGQEARLRCSPMKGHSHVYWYRQLPEEGLKFMVYLQKENIIDESGMPKERFSAEFPKEGPSILRIQQVVRGDSAAYFCASSLSPGGNYGYTFGSGTRLTVV.

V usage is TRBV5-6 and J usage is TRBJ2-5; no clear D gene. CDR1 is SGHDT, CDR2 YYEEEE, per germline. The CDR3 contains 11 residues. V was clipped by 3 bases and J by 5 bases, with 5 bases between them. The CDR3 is CASSSLETQYF. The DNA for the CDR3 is TGTGCCAGCAGCTCCCTGGAGACCCAGTACTTC.

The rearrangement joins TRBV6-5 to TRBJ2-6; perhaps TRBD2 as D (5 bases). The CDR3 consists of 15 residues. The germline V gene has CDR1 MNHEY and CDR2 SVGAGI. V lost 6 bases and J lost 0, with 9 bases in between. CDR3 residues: CASRSGSSGANVLTF. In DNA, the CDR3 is TGTGCCAGCAGGTCGGGATCCTCTGGGGCCAACGTCCTGACTTTC.

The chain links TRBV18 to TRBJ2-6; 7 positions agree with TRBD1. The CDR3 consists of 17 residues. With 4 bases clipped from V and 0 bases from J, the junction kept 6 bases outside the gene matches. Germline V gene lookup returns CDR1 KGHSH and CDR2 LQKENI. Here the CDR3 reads CASSQGAPASGANVLTF. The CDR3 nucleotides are TGTGCCAGCTCACAGGGGGCACCAGCCTCTGGGGCCAACGTCCTGACTTTC.

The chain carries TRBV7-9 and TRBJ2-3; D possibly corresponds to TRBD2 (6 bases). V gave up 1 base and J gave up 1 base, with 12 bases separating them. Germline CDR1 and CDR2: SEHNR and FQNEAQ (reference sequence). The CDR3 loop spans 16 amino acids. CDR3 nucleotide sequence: TGTGCCAGCAGCTTAGGGGACTGGGAGGGCACAGATACGCAGTATTTT. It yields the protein CASSLGDWEGTDTQYF. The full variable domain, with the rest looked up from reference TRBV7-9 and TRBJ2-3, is DTGVSQNPRHKITKRGQNVTFRCDPISEHNRLYWYRQTLGQGPEFLTYFQNEAQLEKSRLLSDRFSAERPKGSFSTLEIQRTEQGDSAMYLCASSLGDWEGTDTQYFGPGTRLTVL.

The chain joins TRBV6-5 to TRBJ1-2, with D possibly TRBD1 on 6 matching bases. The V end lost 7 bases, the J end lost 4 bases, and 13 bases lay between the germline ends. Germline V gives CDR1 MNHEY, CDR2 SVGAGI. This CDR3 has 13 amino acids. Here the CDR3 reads CASTGMDSYGYTF. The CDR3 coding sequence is TGTGCCAGCACCGGAATGGACAGCTATGGCTACACCTTC.

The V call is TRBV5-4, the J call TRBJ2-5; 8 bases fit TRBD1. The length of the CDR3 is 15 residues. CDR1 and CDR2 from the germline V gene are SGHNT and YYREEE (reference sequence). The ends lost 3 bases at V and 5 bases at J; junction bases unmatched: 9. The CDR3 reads CASSSRQGIWETQYF. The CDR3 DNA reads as TGTGCCAGCAGCTCACGACAGGGGATTTGGGAGACCCAGTACTTC.

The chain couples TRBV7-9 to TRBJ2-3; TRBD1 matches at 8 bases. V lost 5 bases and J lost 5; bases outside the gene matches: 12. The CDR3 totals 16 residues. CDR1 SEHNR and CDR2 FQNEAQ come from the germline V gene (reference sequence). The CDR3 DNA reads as TGTGCCAGCAGCCCGCCTCACAGGGGGTCCGAAGATACGCAGTATTTT. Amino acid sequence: CASSPPHRGSEDTQYF. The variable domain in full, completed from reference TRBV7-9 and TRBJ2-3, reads DTGVSQNPRHKITKRGQNVTFRCDPISEHNRLYWYRQTLGQGPEFLTYFQNEAQLEKSRLLSDRFSAERPKGSFSTLEIQRTEQGDSAMYLCASSPPHRGSEDTQYFGPGTRLTVL.

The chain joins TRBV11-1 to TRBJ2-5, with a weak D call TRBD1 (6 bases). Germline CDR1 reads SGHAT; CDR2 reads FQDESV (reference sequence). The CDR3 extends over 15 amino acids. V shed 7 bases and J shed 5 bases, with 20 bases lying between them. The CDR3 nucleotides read TGTGCCAGCACCCAAGGACAGTCCTCTTCGGAGACCCAGTACTTC. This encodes CASTQGQSSSETQYF.

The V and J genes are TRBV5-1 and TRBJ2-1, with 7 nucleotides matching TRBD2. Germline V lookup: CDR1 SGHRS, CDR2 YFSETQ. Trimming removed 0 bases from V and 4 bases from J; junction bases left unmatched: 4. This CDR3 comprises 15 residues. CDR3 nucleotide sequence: TGCGCCAGCAGCTTGGACGGGACTACTTACAATGAGCAGTTCTTC. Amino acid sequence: CASSLDGTTYNEQFF. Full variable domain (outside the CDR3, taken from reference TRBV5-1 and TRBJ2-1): KAGVTQTPRYLIKTRGQQVTLSCSPISGHRSVSWYQQTPGQGLQFLFEYFSETQRNKGNFPGRFSGRQFSNSRSEMNVSTLELGDSALYLCASSLDGTTYNEQFFGPGTRLTVL.

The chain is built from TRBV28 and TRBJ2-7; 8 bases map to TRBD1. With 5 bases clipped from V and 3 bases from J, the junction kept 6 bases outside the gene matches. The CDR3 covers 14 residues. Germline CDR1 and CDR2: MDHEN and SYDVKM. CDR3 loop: CASSATGTGYEQYF. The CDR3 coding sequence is TGTGCCAGCAGTGCAACCGGGACAGGCTACGAGCAGTACTTC. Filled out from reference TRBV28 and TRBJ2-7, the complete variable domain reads DVKVTQSSRYLVKRTGEKVFLECVQDMDHENMFWYRQDPGLGLRLIYFSYDVKMKEKGDIPEGYSVSREKKERFSLILESASTNQTSMYLCASSATGTGYEQYFGPGTRLTVT.

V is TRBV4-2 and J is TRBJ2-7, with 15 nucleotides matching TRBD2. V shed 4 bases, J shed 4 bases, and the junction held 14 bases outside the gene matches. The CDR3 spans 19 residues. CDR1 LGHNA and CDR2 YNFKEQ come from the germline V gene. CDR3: CASSPAAGLAGGEVYEQYF. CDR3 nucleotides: TGTGCCAGCAGCCCAGCCGCGGGACTAGCGGGGGGCGAGGTATACGAGCAGTACTTC.

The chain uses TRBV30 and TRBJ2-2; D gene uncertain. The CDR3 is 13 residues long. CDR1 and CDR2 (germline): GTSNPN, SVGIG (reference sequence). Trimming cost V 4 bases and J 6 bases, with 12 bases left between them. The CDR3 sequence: CAWIGQVAGELFF. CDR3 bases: TGTGCCTGGATCGGTCAAGTGGCCGGGGAGCTGTTTTTT.

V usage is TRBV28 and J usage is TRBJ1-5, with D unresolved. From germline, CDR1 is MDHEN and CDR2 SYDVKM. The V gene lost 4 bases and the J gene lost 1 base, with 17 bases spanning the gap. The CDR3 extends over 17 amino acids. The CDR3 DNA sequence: TGTGCCAGCAGTTCCGGAGCAGCGGGCAAAAGCAATCAGCCCCAGCATTTT. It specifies CASSSGAAGKSNQPQHF. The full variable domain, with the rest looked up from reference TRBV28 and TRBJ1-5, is DVKVTQSSRYLVKRTGEKVFLECVQDMDHENMFWYRQDPGLGLRLIYFSYDVKMKEKGDIPEGYSVSREKKERFSLILESASTNQTSMYLCASSSGAAGKSNQPQHFGDGTRLSIL.

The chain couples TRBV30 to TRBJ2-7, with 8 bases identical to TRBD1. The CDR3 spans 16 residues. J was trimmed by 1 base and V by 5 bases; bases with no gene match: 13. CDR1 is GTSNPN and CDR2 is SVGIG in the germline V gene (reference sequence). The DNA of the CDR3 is TGTGCCTGGGAAACGACCAGGGGGCGCGGATCCTACGAGCAGTACTTC. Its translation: CAWETTRGRGSYEQYF. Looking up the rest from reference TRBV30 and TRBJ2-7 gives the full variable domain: SQTIHQWPATLVQPVGSPLSLECTVEGTSNPNLYWYRQAAGRGLQLLFYSVGIGQISSEVPQNLSASRPQDRQFILSSKKLLLSDSGFYLCAWETTRGRGSYEQYFGPGTRLTVT.

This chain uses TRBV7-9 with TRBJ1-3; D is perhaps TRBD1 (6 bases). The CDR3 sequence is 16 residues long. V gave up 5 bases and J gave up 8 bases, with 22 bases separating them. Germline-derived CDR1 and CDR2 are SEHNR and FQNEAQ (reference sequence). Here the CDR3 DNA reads TGTGCCAGCAGCGACGCCGCAGGGCTAAAGGGGGACACCATATATTTT. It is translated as CASSDAAGLKGDTIYF.

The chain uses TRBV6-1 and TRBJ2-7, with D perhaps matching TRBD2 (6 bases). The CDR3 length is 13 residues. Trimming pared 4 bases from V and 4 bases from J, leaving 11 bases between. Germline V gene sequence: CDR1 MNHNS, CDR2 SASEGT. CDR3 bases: TGTGCCAGCAGTGTTAGGGGAGGATACGAGCAGTACTTC. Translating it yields CASSVRGGYEQYF.

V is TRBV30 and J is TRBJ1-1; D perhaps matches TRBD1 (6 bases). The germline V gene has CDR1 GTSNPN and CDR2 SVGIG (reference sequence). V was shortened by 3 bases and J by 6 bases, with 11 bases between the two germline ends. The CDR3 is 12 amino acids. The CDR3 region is CAWRRGAAEAFF. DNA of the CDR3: TGTGCCTGGAGGCGGGGGGCCGCTGAAGCTTTCTTT.